This passage covers 2 T cell receptor beta chains from one sample sequenced in a study of T cell repertoires in cytomegalovirus infection. TCRdb re-called the reads with MiXCR, one entry per CDR3 protein. The sample lists around 550,000 distinct CDR3 sequences; around a quarter were seen once. Material: PBMCs. All receptors derive from a human donor in good health (CMV status not recorded). Some clones in this sample may be carry-over from other donors' samples.

This chain uses TRBV7-2 with TRBJ2-5, with 9 bases aligning to TRBD2. Germline assignment: CDR1 SGHTA and CDR2 FQGNSA. V trimming: 2 bases; J trimming: 5 bases; junction bases outside the gene matches: 6. The CDR3 runs to 15 residues. This CDR3 reads CASSLIAGGPETQYF. CDR3 nucleotides: TGTGCCAGCAGCTTAATCGCGGGAGGGCCGGAGACCCAGTACTTC.

This clonotype showed up just a few times. The rearrangement uses TRBV6-5 and TRBJ2-7; 8 nucleotides agree with TRBD1. The CDR3 is made up of 14 amino acids. V lost 2 bases and J lost 7; bases outside the gene matches: 7. CDR1 MNHEY and CDR2 SVGAGI come from the germline V gene. The CDR3 loop reads CASSYGQGSGEQYV. The CDR3 nucleotides read TGTGCCAGCAGTTACGGACAGGGTTCTGGTGAGCAGTACGTC.